The 5 T cell receptor beta chains given below trace back to one sample, sequenced in a study of OX40 agonist ivuxolimab in advanced cancers. Sequenced by immunoSEQ multiplex PCR; TCRdb stores in-frame clones only, minus some. Of about 6,100 clones in the sample, over 70% were seen once. The sequenced sample was CD4+ or CD8+ T cells sorted from blood, obtained in a trial of the OX40 agonist ivuxolimab. The receptors shown here come from an adult with an advanced solid tumor such as melanoma, head and neck, liver or kidney cancer.

The genes are TRBV9 and TRBJ1-1, with D tentatively TRBD1 (5 bases). The CDR3 loop spans 14 amino acids. Germline V gene data show CDR1 as SGDLS and CDR2 as YYNGEE. V was cut by 4 bases and J by 3 bases, with 13 bases left in between. CDR3 amino acids: CASSPRGGYTEAFF. Written as DNA, the CDR3 is TGTGCCAGCAGCCCCCGGGGCGGGTACACTGAAGCTTTCTTT.

With respect to this clone: At one of its ends the junction is not consistent with the germline gene, which may arise from a read error. The V gene is TRBV11-2, the J gene TRBJ1-2; D may be TRBD1 (5 bases). In germline, CDR1 is SGHAT, CDR2 FQNNGV. The CDR3 covers 14 residues. CDR3 residues: CASSQETRQGLYTF. CDR3 DNA sequence: TGCGCCAGCAGCCAAGAAACTCGGCAGGGCCTCTACACCTTC.

The rearrangement uses TRBV6-6 and TRBJ1-1; the D gene is possibly TRBD1 (6 bases). Trimming took 5 bases from V and 5 from J, leaving 15 bases between them. Germline CDR1 MNHNY, CDR2 SVGAGI (reference sequence). The CDR3 has 14 amino acids. The CDR3 reads CASSDTGLGTEAFF. CDR3 nucleotides: TGTGCCAGCAGTGACACAGGGTTGGGGACTGAAGCTTTCTTT.

This clone was seen just once. The CDR3 loop is CASRGNPTEAFF. The DNA for the CDR3 is TGTGCCAGTAGAGGTAATCCCACTGAAGCTTTCTTT. The rearrangement uses TRBV19 and TRBJ1-1, with no clear D. V lost 6 bases and J 4 bases, leaving 9 bases between the germline ends. The CDR3 sequence is 12 residues long. Germline V gene sequence: CDR1 LNHDA, CDR2 SQIVND (reference sequence).

The chain uses TRBV5-6 and TRBJ2-7; D gene ambiguous. This CDR3 contains 14 residues. CDR1 and CDR2 from the germline V gene are SGHDT and YYEEEE. Trimming removed 3 bases from V and 0 bases from J, with 10 bases in between. CDR3 sequence: CASSSGRSSYEQYF. Here the CDR3 DNA reads TGTGCCAGCAGCTCCGGACGGAGCTCCTACGAGCAGTACTTC. Combining the CDR3 with reference TRBV5-6 and TRBJ2-7 gives the whole variable domain DAGVTQSPTHLIKTRGQQVTLRCSPKSGHDTVSWYQQALGQGPQFIFQYYEEEERQRGNFPDRFSGHQFPNYSSELNVNALLLGDSALYLCASSSGRSSYEQYFGPGTRLTVT.